The TCR beta chain under discussion was sequenced for a study of lymphopenia after photon versus proton radiotherapy. Data came from immunoSEQ multiplex PCR; TCRdb stores just in-frame clones and leaves some out. The repertoire holds about 16,000 clones, with approximately 84% as singletons. The clonotype was recovered from a man between 65 and 85 years old with pancreatic cancer. This sample comprised peripheral blood, obtained from a patient treated with proton-based radiotherapy.

The CDR3 nucleotides read TGTGCCAGCAATATACAGGGGCCCACTGAAGCTTTCTTT. Amino acids: CASNIQGPTEAFF. The J gene is TRBJ1-1, the V gene TRBV2; TRBD1 matches at 7 bases. The CDR3 contains 13 residues. Germline V CDR1 and CDR2: SNHLY, FYNNEI. V gave up 7 bases and J gave up 4 bases; unmatched junction bases: 6.